This T cell receptor (beta chain) was found in a study of T cells in localized non-small cell lung cancer. Produced via immunoSEQ multiplex PCR; TCRdb's table is partial and in-frame only. The repertoire holds 90,000 or so clones, with 87% as singletons. Overall study results and limits: Heterogeneity remains possible, as sequencing covered one tumor region only. Uninvolved adjacent lung showed the highest T cell clonality, exceeding tumor. Researchers found a median around 50 of the top 100 tumor clones in adjacent lung.

The V and J ends lost 5 bases and 0 bases, in that order; junction bases with no gene match: 9. Germline CDR1 and CDR2: SEHNR and FQNEAQ (reference sequence). The CDR3 extends over 17 amino acids. With respect to this clone: Its antigen is undetermined.

Here the sequenced sample was peripheral blood, taken before any cancer treatment. The source is a man aged 40-75 years with stage I squamous cell lung carcinoma. The V call is TRBV7-9, the J call TRBJ2-7; 11 nucleotides agree with TRBD2. CDR3 region: CASSTAPGLADSYEQYF. DNA of the CDR3: TGTGCCAGCAGCACCGCCCCGGGACTAGCGGACTCCTACGAGCAGTACTTC.